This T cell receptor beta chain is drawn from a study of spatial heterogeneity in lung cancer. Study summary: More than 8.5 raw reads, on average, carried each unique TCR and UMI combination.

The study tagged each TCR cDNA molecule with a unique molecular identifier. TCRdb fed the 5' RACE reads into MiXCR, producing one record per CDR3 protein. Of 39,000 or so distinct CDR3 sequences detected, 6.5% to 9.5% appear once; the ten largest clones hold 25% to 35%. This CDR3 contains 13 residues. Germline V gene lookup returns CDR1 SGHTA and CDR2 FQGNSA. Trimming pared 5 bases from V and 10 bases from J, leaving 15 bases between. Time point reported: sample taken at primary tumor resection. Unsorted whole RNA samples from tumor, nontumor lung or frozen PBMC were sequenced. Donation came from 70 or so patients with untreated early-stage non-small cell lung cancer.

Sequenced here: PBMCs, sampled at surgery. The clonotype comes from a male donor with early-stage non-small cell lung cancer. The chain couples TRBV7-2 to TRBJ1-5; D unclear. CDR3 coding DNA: TGTGCCAGCAGCCCACTGGTCGCGAGTCCCCAGCATTTT. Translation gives CASSPLVASPQHF.